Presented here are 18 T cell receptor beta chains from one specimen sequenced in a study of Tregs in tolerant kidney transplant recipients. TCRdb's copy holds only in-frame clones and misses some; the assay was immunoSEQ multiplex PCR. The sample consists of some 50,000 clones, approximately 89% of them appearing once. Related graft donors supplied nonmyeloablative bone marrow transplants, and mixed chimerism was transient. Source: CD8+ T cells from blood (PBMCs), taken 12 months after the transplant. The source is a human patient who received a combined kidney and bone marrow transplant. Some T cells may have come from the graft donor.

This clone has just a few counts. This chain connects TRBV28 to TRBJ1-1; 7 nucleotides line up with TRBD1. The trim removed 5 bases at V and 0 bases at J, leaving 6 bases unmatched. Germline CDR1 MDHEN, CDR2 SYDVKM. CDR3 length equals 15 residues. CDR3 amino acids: CASSPRQGMNTEAFF. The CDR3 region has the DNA TGTGCCAGCAGTCCCCGACAGGGAATGAACACTGAAGCTTTCTTT. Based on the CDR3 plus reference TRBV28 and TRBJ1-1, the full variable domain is DVKVTQSSRYLVKRTGEKVFLECVQDMDHENMFWYRQDPGLGLRLIYFSYDVKMKEKGDIPEGYSVSREKKERFSLILESASTNQTSMYLCASSPRQGMNTEAFFGQGTRLTVV.

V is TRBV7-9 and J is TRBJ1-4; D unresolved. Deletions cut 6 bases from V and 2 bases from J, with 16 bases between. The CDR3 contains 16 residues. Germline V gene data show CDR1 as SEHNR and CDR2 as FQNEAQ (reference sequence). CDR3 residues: CASSSPRGLTNEKLFF. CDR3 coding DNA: TGTGCCAGCAGTTCCCCCCGAGGACTGACTAATGAAAAACTGTTTTTT.

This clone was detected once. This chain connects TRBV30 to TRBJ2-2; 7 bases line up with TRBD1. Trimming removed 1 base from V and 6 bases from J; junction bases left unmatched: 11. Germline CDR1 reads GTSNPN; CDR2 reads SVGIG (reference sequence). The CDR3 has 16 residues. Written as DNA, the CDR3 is TGTGCCTGGAGTGGAGTTGAGACAGGGAGTCCCGGGGAGCTGTTTTTT. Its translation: CAWSGVETGSPGELFF.

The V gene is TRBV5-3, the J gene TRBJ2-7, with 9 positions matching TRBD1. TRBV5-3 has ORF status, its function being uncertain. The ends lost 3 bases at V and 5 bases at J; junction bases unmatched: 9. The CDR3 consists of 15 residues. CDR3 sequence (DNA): TGTGCCAGAAGCTCAAACAGGGGGCGGGTCGACGAGCAGTACTTC. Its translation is CARSSNRGRVDEQYF.

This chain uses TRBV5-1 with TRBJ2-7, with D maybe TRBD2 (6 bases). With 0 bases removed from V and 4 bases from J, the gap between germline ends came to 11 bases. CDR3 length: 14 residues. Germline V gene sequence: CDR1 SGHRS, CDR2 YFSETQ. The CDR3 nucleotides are TGCGCCAGCAGCTTGGGGGCAGGGAGGTACGAGCAGTACTTC. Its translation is CASSLGAGRYEQYF. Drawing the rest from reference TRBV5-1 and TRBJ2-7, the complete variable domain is KAGVTQTPRYLIKTRGQQVTLSCSPISGHRSVSWYQQTPGQGLQFLFEYFSETQRNKGNFPGRFSGRQFSNSRSEMNVSTLELGDSALYLCASSLGAGRYEQYFGPGTRLTVT.

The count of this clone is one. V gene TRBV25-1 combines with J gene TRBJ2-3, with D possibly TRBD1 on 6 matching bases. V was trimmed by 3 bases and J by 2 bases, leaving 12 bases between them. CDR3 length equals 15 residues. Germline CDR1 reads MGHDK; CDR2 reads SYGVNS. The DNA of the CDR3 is TGTGCCAGCAGTGAGGGGCAGGGACACACAGATACGCAGTATTTT. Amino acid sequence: CASSEGQGHTDTQYF.

The chain's CDR3 is CASSQDRIDEQYF. The CDR3 DNA sequence: TGCGCCAGCAGCCAAGATCGTATCGACGAGCAGTACTTC. The chain has TRBV4-3 and TRBJ2-7; the D is unclear. V lost 0 bases, J lost 5 bases, and 8 bases lay in between. This CDR3 region has 13 residues. CDR1 is LGHNA and CDR2 is YSLEER in the germline V gene.

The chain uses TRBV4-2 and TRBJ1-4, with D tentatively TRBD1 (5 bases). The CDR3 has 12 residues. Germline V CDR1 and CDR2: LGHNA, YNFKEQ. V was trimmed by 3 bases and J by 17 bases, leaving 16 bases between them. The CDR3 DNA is TGTGCCAGCAGCCAGACCTGGGGCAGTATTTTTTTT. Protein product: CASSQTWGSIFF.

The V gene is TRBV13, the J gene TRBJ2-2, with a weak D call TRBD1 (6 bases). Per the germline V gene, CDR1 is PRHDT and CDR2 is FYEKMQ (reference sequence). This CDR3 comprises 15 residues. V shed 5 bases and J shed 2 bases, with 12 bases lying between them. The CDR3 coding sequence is TGTGCCAGCAGCCAAGGACAGCCTAACACCGGGGAGCTGTTTTTT. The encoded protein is CASSQGQPNTGELFF.

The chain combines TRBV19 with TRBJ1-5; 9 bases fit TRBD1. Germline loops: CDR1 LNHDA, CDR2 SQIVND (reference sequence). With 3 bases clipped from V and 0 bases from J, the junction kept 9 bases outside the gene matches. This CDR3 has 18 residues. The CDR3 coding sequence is TGTGCCAGTAGTATTTCGGACAGGGGATTTTATAGCAATCAGCCCCAGCATTTT. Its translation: CASSISDRGFYSNQPQHF.

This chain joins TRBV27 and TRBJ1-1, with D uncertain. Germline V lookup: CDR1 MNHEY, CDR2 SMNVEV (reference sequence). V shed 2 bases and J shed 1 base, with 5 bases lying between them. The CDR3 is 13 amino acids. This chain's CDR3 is CASSLQWNTEAFF. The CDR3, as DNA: TGTGCCAGCAGTTTACAATGGAACACTGAAGCTTTCTTT.

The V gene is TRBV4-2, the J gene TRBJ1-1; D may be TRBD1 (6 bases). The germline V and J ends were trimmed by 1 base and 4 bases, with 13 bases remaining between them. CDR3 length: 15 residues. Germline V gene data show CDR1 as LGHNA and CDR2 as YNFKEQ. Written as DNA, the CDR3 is TGTGCCAGCAGCCAAGTTGAGGGGGTAGTCACTGAAGCTTTCTTT. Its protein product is CASSQVEGVVTEAFF.

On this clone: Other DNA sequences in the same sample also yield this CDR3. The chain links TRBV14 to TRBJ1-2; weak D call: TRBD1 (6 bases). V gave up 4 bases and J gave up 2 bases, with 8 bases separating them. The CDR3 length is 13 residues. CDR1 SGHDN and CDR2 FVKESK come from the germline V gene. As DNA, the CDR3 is TGTGCCAGCAGCCCGGGGACAAACTATGGCTACACCTTC. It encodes CASSPGTNYGYTF.

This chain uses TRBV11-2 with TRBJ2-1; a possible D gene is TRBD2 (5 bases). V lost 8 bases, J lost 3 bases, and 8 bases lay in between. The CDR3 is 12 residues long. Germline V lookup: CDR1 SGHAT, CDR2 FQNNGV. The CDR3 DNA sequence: TGTGCCAGCCAGACTAACTACAATGAGCAGTTCTTC. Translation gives CASQTNYNEQFF.

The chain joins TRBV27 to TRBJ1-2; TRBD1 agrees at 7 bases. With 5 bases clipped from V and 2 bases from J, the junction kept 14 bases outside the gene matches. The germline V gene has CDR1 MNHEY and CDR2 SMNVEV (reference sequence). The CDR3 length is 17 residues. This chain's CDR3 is CASSTLLRDRINYGYTF. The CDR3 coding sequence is TGTGCCAGCAGTACTCTGTTGCGGGACAGAATCAACTATGGCTACACCTTC.

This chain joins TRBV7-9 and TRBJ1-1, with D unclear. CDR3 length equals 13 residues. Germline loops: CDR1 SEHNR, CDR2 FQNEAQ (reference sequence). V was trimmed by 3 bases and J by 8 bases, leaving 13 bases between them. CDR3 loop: CASSLVPPGEAFF. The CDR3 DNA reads TGTGCCAGCAGCTTGGTGCCGCCGGGGGAAGCTTTCTTT. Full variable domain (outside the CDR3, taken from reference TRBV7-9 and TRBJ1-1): DTGVSQNPRHKITKRGQNVTFRCDPISEHNRLYWYRQTLGQGPEFLTYFQNEAQLEKSRLLSDRFSAERPKGSFSTLEIQRTEQGDSAMYLCASSLVPPGEAFFGQGTRLTVV.

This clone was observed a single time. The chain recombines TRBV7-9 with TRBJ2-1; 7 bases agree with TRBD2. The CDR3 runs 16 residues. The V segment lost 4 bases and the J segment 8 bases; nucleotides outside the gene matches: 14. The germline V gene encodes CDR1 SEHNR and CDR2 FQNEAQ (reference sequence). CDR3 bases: TGTGCCAGCAGCTCCTTTGTGGGAGGGCCAGAACATGAGCAGTTCTTC. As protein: CASSSFVGGPEHEQFF.

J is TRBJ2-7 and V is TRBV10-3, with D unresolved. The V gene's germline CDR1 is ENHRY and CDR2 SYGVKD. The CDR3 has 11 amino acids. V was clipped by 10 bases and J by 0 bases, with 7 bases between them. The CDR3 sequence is CANWSSYEQYF. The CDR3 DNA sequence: TGTGCCAATTGGAGCTCCTACGAGCAGTACTTC.